This TCR beta chain emerged from a study of T cells after yellow fever vaccination. This clonotype appeared a few times. Its antigen is undetermined. TCRdb called the 5' RACE reads again in MiXCR, with one record for every CDR3 protein. The data hold around 350,000 distinct CDR3 sequences, with around 6.5% observed a single time. Regarding the study as a whole: The secondary response showed a weaker magnitude and a faster peak, day 5 versus 15. CD4 and CD8 compartments shared a small share of clonotypes, likely from convergent recombination.

CDR1 is MDHEN and CDR2 is SYDVKM in the germline V gene. This CDR3 spans 15 amino acids. V gave up 6 bases and J gave up 7 bases, with 20 bases separating them. The clonotype originates from a man between 25 and 39 years old who received the YFV17D yellow fever vaccine. The sample was PBMCs, taken 5 days after the yellow fever booster vaccination. V gene TRBV28 combines with J gene TRBJ2-3, with D perhaps matching TRBD2 (6 bases). CDR3 sequence (DNA): TGTGCCAGCAGACTGGAGGGCGGTAGCGCCCATACGCAGTATTTT. Protein product: CASRLEGGSAHTQYF.